This TCR beta chain came from a study of regulatory T cells in long-lasting Graves disease. The ends lost 0 bases at V and 2 bases at J; junction bases unmatched: 4. The CDR3 runs 18 residues. Germline V lookup: CDR1 LGHNA, CDR2 YSLEER. The table lists this clonotype with a few counts. The time point denotes: newly diagnosed GD, antithyroid drugs for less than 3 months. The TCR library was made from RNA that had been extracted from PBMCs in TRIzol. In building TCR beta libraries, iRepertoire HTBI primers were used together with Arm-PCR of CDR3 regions. In TCRdb, the multiplex PCR reads were re-called with MiXCR into one record per CDR3 protein. The sample has hundreds of thousands of distinct CDR3 sequences, 9.5% to 15% seen once. The data also belong to a second study, concerning T cells in Graves' hyperthyroidism and ophthalmopathy.

This TCR derives from a woman in her 30s with Graves disease. The chain couples TRBV4-3 to TRBJ2-6; 10 bases fit TRBD2. The input for sequencing was peripheral blood mononuclear cells (PBMCs), taken at new diagnosis, from a patient treated with antithyroid drugs. CDR3 in amino acids: CASSQDASGRPGANVLTF. Here the CDR3 DNA reads TGCGCCAGCAGCCAAGATGCTAGCGGGAGACCTGGGGCCAACGTCCTGACTTTC.